This TCR beta chain was sequenced during a study of early T cells in non-severe SARS-CoV-2 infection. Study-wide background: The study sequenced bulk RNA from unsorted whole blood, with chains unpaired.

This CDR3 region has 15 residues. CDR1 is SGDLS, CDR2 YYNGEE, per germline. V was clipped by 1 base and J by 10 bases; unmatched bases: 11. Unique molecular identifiers (one per individual cDNA molecule) were attached. TCRdb re-analysed the 5' RACE reads in MiXCR, keeping a single row per CDR3 protein. The data show tens of thousands of distinct CDR3 sequences, roughly 8.7% seen once. The table lists this clonotype with many counts. The rearrangement links TRBV9 to TRBJ2-1; 7 bases line up with TRBD1. This receptor was obtained from an adult who was a healthcare worker with PCR-confirmed SARS-CoV-2 infection or an uninfected control (not recorded which). Sequenced: whole blood. DNA of the CDR3: TGTGCCAGCAGCGTACGACAGGGCACCCCGATGGAGCAGTTCTTC. It codes for CASSVRQGTPMEQFF. The full variable domain, completed using reference TRBV9 and TRBJ2-1, is DSGVTQTPKHLITATGQRVTLRCSPRSGDLSVYWYQQSLDQGLQFLIQYYNGEERAKGNILERFSAQQFPDLHSELNLSSLELGDSALYFCASSVRQGTPMEQFFGPGTRLTVL.